This T cell receptor (beta chain) was identified in a study of identical twins. Study-wide results and caveats: Its conclusions, products of cross-sectional statistical analysis, did not come from following the same donors. Excess twin sharing in beta out-of-frame sequences was weaker.

Healthy Caucasians made up all donors. TCRdb passed the 5' RACE reads through MiXCR, listing each CDR3 protein once. The sample yields 750,000 to 950,000 distinct CDR3 sequences, roughly an eighth seen once. Germline V gives CDR1 SGHTA, CDR2 FQGTGA. CDR3 length equals 15 residues. The V end was cut by 5 bases, the J end by 0 bases, with 13 bases between. Regarding this clonotype: The antigen is not known.

This sample was shared with a second study, whose subject was yellow fever vaccine responses in identical twins.

The receptor was isolated from a woman aged 18-29 years in good health. The V gene is TRBV7-3, the J gene TRBJ1-1; D is undetermined. What was sequenced was PBMCs. For the CDR3, the DNA is TGTGCCAGCAGCCCCCATGGAGGAGTGAACACTGAAGCTTTCTTT. It codes for CASSPHGGVNTEAFF.